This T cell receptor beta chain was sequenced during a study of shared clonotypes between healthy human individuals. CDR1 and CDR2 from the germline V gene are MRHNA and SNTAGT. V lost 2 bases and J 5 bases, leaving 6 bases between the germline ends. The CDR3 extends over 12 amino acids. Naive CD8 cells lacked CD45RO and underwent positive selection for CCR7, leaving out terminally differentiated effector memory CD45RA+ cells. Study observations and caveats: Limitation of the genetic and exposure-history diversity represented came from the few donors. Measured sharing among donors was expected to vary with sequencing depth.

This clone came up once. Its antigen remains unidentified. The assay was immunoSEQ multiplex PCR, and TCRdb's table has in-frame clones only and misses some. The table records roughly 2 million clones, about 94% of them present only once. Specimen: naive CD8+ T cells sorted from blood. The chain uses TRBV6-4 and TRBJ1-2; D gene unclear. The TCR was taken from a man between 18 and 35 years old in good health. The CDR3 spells CASSDAGYGYTF. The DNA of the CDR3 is TGTGCCAGCAGTGACGCGGGGTATGGCTACACCTTC.